What follows are 9 T cell receptor beta chains derived from one specimen sequenced in a study of T cells in Graves' hyperthyroidism and ophthalmopathy. RNA transcripts yielded amplified TCR beta CDR3 regions. The HTBI primer set served for first-round RT-PCR of the TCR CDR3. TCRdb ran MiXCR on the multiplex PCR reads and lists one entry per CDR3 protein. The sample includes about 700,000 distinct CDR3 sequences, 14% of them seen just once. The material sequenced was blood. The source of these receptors is a woman aged 18-29 years with Graves' hyperthyroidism.

This clonotype was seen many times. The V call is TRBV29-1, the J call TRBJ2-1, with D perhaps matching TRBD2 (5 bases). The V and J ends lost 4 bases and 6 bases respectively, with 7 bases between them. The length of the CDR3 is 11 residues. The V gene's germline CDR1 is SQVTM and CDR2 ANQGSEA. The CDR3 reads CSVAGINEQFF. DNA of the CDR3: TGCAGCGTTGCCGGGATCAATGAGCAGTTCTTC.

At least ten counts were recorded for this clonotype. The gene calls are TRBV30 and TRBJ2-3, with 7 bases matching TRBD1. V gave up 8 bases and J gave up 1 base; unmatched junction bases: 6. The CDR3 has 13 amino acids. Germline-derived CDR1 and CDR2 are GTSNPN and SVGIG (reference sequence). The CDR3 loop is CAATDRGTDTQYF. CDR3 coding DNA: TGTGCCGCTACCGACAGGGGCACAGATACGCAGTATTTT.

The genes are TRBV30 and TRBJ2-7; 7 bases are shared with TRBD2. The trim removed 0 bases at V and 1 base at J, leaving 6 bases unmatched. Germline-derived CDR1 and CDR2 are GTSNPN and SVGIG (reference sequence). CDR3 length: 15 amino acids. The CDR3, as DNA: TGTGCCTGGAGTGTACAGCGGGGATGGTCCTACGAGCAGTACTTC. Translated: CAWSVQRGWSYEQYF.

The chain joins TRBV18 to TRBJ2-6; tentative D call: TRBD2 (6 bases). Germline V gene data show CDR1 as KGHSH and CDR2 as LQKENI. This CDR3 spans 16 amino acids. Trimming cost V 2 bases and J 0 bases, with 8 bases left between them. CDR3 region: CASSPYGSSGANVLTF. CDR3 DNA: TGTGCCAGCTCACCATACGGGAGCTCTGGGGCCAACGTCCTGACTTTC. Complete variable domain (other parts from reference TRBV18 and TRBJ2-6): NAGVMQNPRHLVRRRGQEARLRCSPMKGHSHVYWYRQLPEEGLKFMVYLQKENIIDESGMPKERFSAEFPKEGPSILRIQQVVRGDSAAYFCASSPYGSSGANVLTFGAGSRLTVL.

This clonotype has just a few counts. The chain is built from TRBV7-8 and TRBJ1-5; no clear D gene. Per the germline V gene, CDR1 is SGHVS and CDR2 is FQNEAQ. The CDR3 runs to 15 residues. Deletions cut 0 bases from V and 3 bases from J, with 9 bases between. This CDR3 is CASSLAVGNNQPQHF. DNA for the CDR3: TGTGCCAGCAGCTTAGCGGTAGGGAACAATCAGCCCCAGCATTTT.

The J gene is TRBJ2-3, the V gene TRBV2; 10 bases map to TRBD2. This CDR3 region has 14 residues. Germline V gene lookup returns CDR1 SNHLY and CDR2 FYNNEI. Trimming cost V 2 bases and J 8 bases; bases outside gene matches: 4. CDR3 in amino acids: CASSESLAGATQYF. In DNA, the CDR3 is TGTGCCAGCAGTGAAAGCCTAGCGGGAGCTACGCAGTATTTT. The whole variable domain, remainder taken from reference TRBV2 and TRBJ2-3, is EPEVTQTPSHQVTQMGQEVILRCVPISNHLYFYWYRQILGQKVEFLVSFYNNEISEKSEIFDDQFSVERPDGSNFTLKIRSTKLEDSAMYFCASSESLAGATQYFGPGTRLTVL.

This clonotype appeared a few times. V gene TRBV5-1 combines with J gene TRBJ1-1, with 8 bases fitting TRBD1. CDR1 is SGHRS, CDR2 YFSETQ, per germline. The junction had 3 bases not matched to a gene; V was cut back by 4 bases and J by 1 base. The CDR3 totals 14 residues. The DNA for the CDR3 is TGCGCCAGCAGCCGGGGACAGGCGAACACTGAAGCTTTCTTT. Translated: CASSRGQANTEAFF.

The chain has TRBV7-9 and TRBJ2-3, with D perhaps TRBD1 or TRBD2 (5 bases each). Germline values: CDR1 SEHNR, CDR2 FQNEAQ (reference sequence). This CDR3 comprises 15 residues. V was cut by 3 bases and J by 0 bases, with 10 bases left in between. The CDR3 region is CASSLWDGSTDTQYF. Here the CDR3 DNA reads TGTGCCAGCAGCTTGTGGGACGGTAGCACAGATACGCAGTATTTT.

The chain combines TRBV6-1 with TRBJ2-1; the D gene is possibly TRBD2 (6 bases). This CDR3 is built from 15 residues. The V end was cut by 6 bases, the J end by 0 bases, with 12 bases between. The germline gives CDR1 MNHNS, CDR2 SASEGT. The CDR3 protein is CASSRWRDSYNEQFF. CDR3 in DNA: TGTGCCAGCAGCCGGTGGCGGGACTCCTACAATGAGCAGTTCTTC.